This T cell receptor beta chain was documented in a study of blood T cells in healthy people across ages. Findings and limits, study-wide: Donor CMV status, an unknown factor, possibly confounded changes in expanded clonotypes.

Isolated PBMCs totaled at least 6 million in each sample. No fewer than 6 micrograms of total RNA were isolated from every sample. Trimming stripped 4 bases from V and 2 bases from J, with 14 bases between. This CDR3 region has 15 residues. CDR1 and CDR2 from the germline V gene are LGHNA and YSLEER. For the second PCR, which ran for roughly 6 to 11 cycles, a sample-barcoded 5' primer and a J-beta primer mix were used. TCRdb fed the 5' RACE reads into MiXCR, producing one record per CDR3 protein. The table lists over 950,000 distinct CDR3 sequences, more than 30% of them singletons. As for this clonotype: Its target is unknown.

The V call is TRBV4-3, the J call TRBJ1-2, with D uncertain. The TCR was taken from a man younger than 30 in good health. Sequences were obtained from blood. CDR3 sequence: CASSRGEYTNYGYTF. CDR3 bases: TGCGCCAGCAGCCGTGGTGAATACACGAACTATGGCTACACCTTC.